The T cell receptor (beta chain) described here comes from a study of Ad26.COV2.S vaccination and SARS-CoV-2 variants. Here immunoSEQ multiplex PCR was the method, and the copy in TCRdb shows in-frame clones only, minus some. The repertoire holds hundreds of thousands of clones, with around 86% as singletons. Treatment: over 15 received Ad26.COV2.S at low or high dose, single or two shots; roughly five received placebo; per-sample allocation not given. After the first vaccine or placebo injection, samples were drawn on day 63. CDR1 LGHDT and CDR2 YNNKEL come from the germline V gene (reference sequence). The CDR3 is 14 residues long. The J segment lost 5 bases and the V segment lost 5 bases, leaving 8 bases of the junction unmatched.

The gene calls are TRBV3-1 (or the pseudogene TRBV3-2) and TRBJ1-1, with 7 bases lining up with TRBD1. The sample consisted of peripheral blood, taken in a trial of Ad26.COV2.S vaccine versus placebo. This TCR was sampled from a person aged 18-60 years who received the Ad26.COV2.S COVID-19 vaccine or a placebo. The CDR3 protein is CASSESGGWTEAFF. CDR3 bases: TGTGCCAGCAGCGAATCAGGGGGTTGGACTGAAGCTTTCTTT.